This is a list of T cell receptor beta chains from one sample in a study of T cell repertoires in cytomegalovirus infection. Their antigen targets remain unknown. TCRdb called the reads again in MiXCR, with one record for every CDR3 protein. Among approximately 770,000 distinct CDR3 sequences, under 35% were seen once, and the ten largest hold over 10%. The specimen was cultured CD8+ T cells from PBMCs, collected from culture after CMV antigen stimulation. These receptors were obtained from a human donor in good health (CMV status not recorded). Some clones in this sample may be carry-over from other donors' samples. Both conserved end residues are part of each CDR3. D genes are given only for firm matches. Size values are once, few and many counts, or a class for expanded clones, and some rows have none.

j_call d_call v_call clone_size cdr3_nt cdr3_aa
TRBJ2-5 TRBD2 TRBV6-5 once TGTGCCAGCAGTTACAGTGGGGGGACTAGCGGGGGCCTAGGGGAGACCCAGTACTTC CASSYSGGTSGGLGETQYF
TRBJ1-1 TRBD1 TRBV15 . TGTGCCACCAGCAGAGGAGGGACAGGGGGCGGGGTGGGCACTGAAGCTTTCTTT CATSRGGTGGGVGTEAFF
TRBJ1-1 . TRBV28 . TGTGCCAGCAGTTTGGGAGGCATGGACATCATAGGCGATGAAGCTTTCTTT CASSLGGMDIIGDEAFF
TRBJ2-2 . TRBV7-2 many TGTGCCAGCTGGGATGATCCGAACACCGGGGAGCTGTTTTTT CASWDDPNTGELFF
TRBJ2-7 . TRBV27 . TGTGCCAGCTGGCGGAGGGCTGGCTACGAGCAGTACTTC CASWRRAGYEQYF
TRBJ2-5 . TRBV28 . TGTGCCAGCAGTTTATGGGGGGCCCTCCAAGAGACCCAGTACTTC CASSLWGALQETQYF
TRBJ1-2 TRBD1 TRBV6-2/TRBV6-3 many TGTGCCAGCAGTCCATTGACAGGGAACTATGGCTACACCTTC CASSPLTGNYGYTF
TRBJ1-2 TRBD1 TRBV6-6 . TGTGCCAGCAGTTACTCGGCGACAGGGGGCTCTGGCTACACCTTC CASSYSATGGSGYTF
TRBJ2-5 . TRBV19 . TGTGCCAGTGGTGACCAGTACCAAGAGACCCAGTACTTC CASGDQYQETQYF
TRBJ2-3 . TRBV6-1 many TGTGCCAGCAGTGAAGGTGGCGTCGGGTTCGCAGATACGCAGTATTTT CASSEGGVGFADTQYF
TRBJ2-1 TRBD1 TRBV29-1 . TGCAGCGTTTTAGGACAGGGACGCTACAATGAGCAGTTCTTC CSVLGQGRYNEQFF
TRBJ2-7 . TRBV5-6 . TGTGCCAGCAGCTTGGTCGGCGATTGGGAGCAGTACTTC CASSLVGDWEQYF
TRBJ1-1 TRBD1 TRBV19 . TGTGCCAGTAGTATTTGGGCAGGGGGTGGATCTGAAGCTTTCTTT CASSIWAGGGSEAFF
TRBJ2-7 . TRBV28 . TGTGCCAGCAGCAGCCCGCTGGGCGGGACAGCAGACTACGAGCAGTACTTC CASSSPLGGTADYEQYF
TRBJ2-5 TRBD2 TRBV20-1 . TGCAGTGACGCTAGCGGGGGGGATAAAGAGACCCAGTACTTC CSDASGGDKETQYF
TRBJ2-1 . TRBV6-1 few TGTGCCAGCAGTGACAGGGGTAATGGCGATGAGCAGTTCTTC CASSDRGNGDEQFF
TRBJ1-1 . TRBV27 once TGTGCCAGCAGTTTAACCTCAGGAGACATGAACACTGAAGCTTTCTTT CASSLTSGDMNTEAFF
TRBJ1-1 . TRBV19 . TGTGCCAGTAGTATGGGACCAGGGGCAGAAGCTTTCTTT CASSMGPGAEAFF
TRBJ2-3 TRBD1 TRBV3-1 . TGTGCCAGCAGCCAAGATTGGGGACAGGGGCCAGATACGCAGTATTTT CASSQDWGQGPDTQYF
TRBJ2-6 TRBD1 TRBV20-1 . TGCAGTGCTAGAGATCGGACAGGGATCGCGAGGGGGGCCAACGTCCTGACTTTC CSARDRTGIARGANVLTF
TRBJ2-1 . TRBV12-3/TRBV12-4 . TGTGCCAGCAGTTTTGGGGCGCGAGAGCAGTTCTTC CASSFGAREQFF
TRBJ1-5 . TRBV7-2 many TGTGCCAGCAGCTTAGCGGTGTTGGATCAGCCCCAGCATTTT CASSLAVLDQPQHF
TRBJ2-2 TRBD1 TRBV27 once TGTGCCACCCGGACGACAGGGGGCCTCGGGGAGCTGTTTTTT CATRTTGGLGELFF
TRBJ2-2 . TRBV5-6 few TGTGCCAGCAGCTCCTTGGACTTCCCGAACACCGGGGAGCTGTTTTTT CASSSLDFPNTGELFF
TRBJ2-7 . TRBV20-1 . TGCAGTGCTAGAGCCCTCGGGGATCACGAGCAGTACTTC CSARALGDHEQYF
TRBJ1-2 . TRBV27 few TGTGCCAGCACCTCCCGACAGCAAAACTATGGCTACACCTTC CASTSRQQNYGYTF